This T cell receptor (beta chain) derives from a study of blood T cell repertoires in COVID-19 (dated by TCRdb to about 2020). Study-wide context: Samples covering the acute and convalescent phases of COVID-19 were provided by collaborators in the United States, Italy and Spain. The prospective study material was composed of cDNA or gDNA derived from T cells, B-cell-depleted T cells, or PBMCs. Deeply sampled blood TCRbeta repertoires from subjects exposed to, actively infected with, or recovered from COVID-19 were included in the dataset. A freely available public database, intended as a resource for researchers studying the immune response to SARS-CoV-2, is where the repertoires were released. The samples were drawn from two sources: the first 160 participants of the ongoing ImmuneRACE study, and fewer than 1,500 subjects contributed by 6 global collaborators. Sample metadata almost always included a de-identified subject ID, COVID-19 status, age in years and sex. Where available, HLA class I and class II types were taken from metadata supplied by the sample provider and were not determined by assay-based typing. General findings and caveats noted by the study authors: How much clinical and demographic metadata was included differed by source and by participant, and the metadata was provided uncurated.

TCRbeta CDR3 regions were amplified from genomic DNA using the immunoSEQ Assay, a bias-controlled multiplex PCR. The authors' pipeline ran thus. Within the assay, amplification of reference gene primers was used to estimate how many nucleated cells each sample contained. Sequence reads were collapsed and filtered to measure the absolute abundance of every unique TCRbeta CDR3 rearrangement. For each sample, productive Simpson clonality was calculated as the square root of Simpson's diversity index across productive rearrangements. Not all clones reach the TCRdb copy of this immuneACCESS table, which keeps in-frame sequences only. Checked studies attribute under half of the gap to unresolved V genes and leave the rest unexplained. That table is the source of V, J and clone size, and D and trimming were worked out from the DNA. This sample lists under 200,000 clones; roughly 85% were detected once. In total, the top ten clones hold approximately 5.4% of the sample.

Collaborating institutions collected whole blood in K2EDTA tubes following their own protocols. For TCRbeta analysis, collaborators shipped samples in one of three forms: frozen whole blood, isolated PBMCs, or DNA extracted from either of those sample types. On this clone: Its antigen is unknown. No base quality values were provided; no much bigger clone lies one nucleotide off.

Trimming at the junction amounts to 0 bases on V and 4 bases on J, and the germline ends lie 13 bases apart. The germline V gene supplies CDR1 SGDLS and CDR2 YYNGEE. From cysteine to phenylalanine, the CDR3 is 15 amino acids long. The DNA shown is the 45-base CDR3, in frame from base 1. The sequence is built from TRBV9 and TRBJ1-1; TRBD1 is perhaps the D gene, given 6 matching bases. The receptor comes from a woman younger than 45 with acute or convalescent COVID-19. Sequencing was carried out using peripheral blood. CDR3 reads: CASSVGGQGFTEAFF. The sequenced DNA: TGTGCCAGCAGCGTAGGAGGTCAGGGGTTCACTGAAGCTTTCTTT.